Below, 8 T cell receptor beta chains from the same sample are listed, as sequenced in a study of blood T cell repertoires in COVID-19. The assay was immunoSEQ multiplex PCR, and TCRdb's table has in-frame clones only and misses some. The table lists about 69,000 clones, approximately 79% of them singletons. Specimen: peripheral blood. All receptors come from a human donor in a cohort sampled during active COVID-19.

The chain links TRBV18 to TRBJ2-7; 9 bases line up with TRBD1. The V segment lost 4 bases and the J segment 1 base; nucleotides outside the gene matches: 2. The CDR3 runs to 14 residues. Germline V CDR1 and CDR2: KGHSH, LQKENI. This chain's CDR3 is CASSQDRGSYEQYF. The CDR3 nucleotides are TGTGCCAGCTCACAGGACAGGGGTTCCTACGAGCAGTACTTC.

V is TRBV27 and J is TRBJ1-6; the match to TRBD1 covers 10 bases. J gave up 6 bases and V 2 bases, and 10 bases lay outside the gene matches. This CDR3 region has 18 residues. Per the germline V gene, CDR1 is MNHEY and CDR2 is SMNVEV (reference sequence). CDR3 DNA: TGTGCCAGCAGTTTAGAGGGACAGGGGATAGGAGGTAATTCACCCCTCCACTTT. Protein: CASSLEGQGIGGNSPLHF.

This chain uses TRBV6-5 with TRBJ1-5, with 10 bases matching TRBD1. This CDR3 has 15 amino acids. The V gene end was trimmed by 7 bases and the J gene end by 3 bases; junction bases not matched to a gene: 6. Per the germline V gene, CDR1 is MNHEY and CDR2 is SVGAGI. This CDR3 reads CASNPTGGTNQPQHF. The DNA for the CDR3 is TGTGCCAGCAATCCGACAGGGGGCACCAATCAGCCCCAGCATTTT.

The gene calls are TRBV2 and TRBJ1-5; weak D call: TRBD1 (5 bases). Germline V gives CDR1 SNHLY, CDR2 FYNNEI. The ends were cut back, 7 bases at V and 7 bases at J, with 17 bases in the middle. The CDR3 runs to 14 residues. The CDR3 coding sequence is TGTGCCAGCACCTCATTGGGGTCAGGGCAGCCCCAGCATTTT. It is translated as CASTSLGSGQPQHF.

The chain employs TRBV4-1 and TRBJ1-3; possible D gene TRBD1, 6 bases. This CDR3 is 14 amino acids long. V gave up 7 bases and J gave up 0 bases, with 10 bases separating them. Germline CDR1 and CDR2: MGHRA and YSYEKL. CDR3: CASTQGLSGNTIYF. CDR3 in DNA: TGCGCCAGCACTCAGGGGCTCTCTGGAAACACCATATATTTT.

The chain has TRBV6-1 and TRBJ2-2, with 8 bases aligning to TRBD1. The V and J ends lost 3 bases and 7 bases, in that order; junction bases with no gene match: 16. This CDR3 region has 18 residues. Looked up from germline, CDR1 is MNHNS and CDR2 is SASEGT. CDR3 protein: CASSDYLPGQVLSGELFF. Written as DNA, the CDR3 is TGTGCCAGCAGTGACTACCTACCGGGACAGGTCCTGAGCGGGGAGCTGTTTTTT.

The CDR3 sequence: CASSAGPTVSGANVLTF. As DNA, the CDR3 is TGCGCCAGCAGTGCGGGACCTACCGTCTCTGGGGCCAACGTCCTGACTTTC. The chain has TRBV5-1 and TRBJ2-6; possible D gene TRBD2, 6 bases. Trimming cost V 5 bases and J 0 bases, with 15 bases left between them. The CDR3 loop spans 17 amino acids. Germline V lookup: CDR1 SGHRS, CDR2 YFSETQ.

V gene TRBV7-9 combines with J gene TRBJ1-3; 9 nucleotides align to TRBD1. Germline V CDR1 and CDR2: SEHNR, FQNEAQ (reference sequence). The CDR3 sequence is 16 residues long. With V trimmed by 7 bases and J by 2 bases, 9 bases remained unmatched. CDR3 protein: CASTLRGQGAGNTIYF. The CDR3 DNA reads TGTGCCAGCACACTCCGGGGACAGGGAGCTGGAAACACCATATATTTT.